This entry describes one TCR beta chain. This clone's antigen is unknown. The input lacks base qualities; no much larger clone sits a single base away. This sample was included in a study of blood T cell repertoires in COVID-19 (TCRdb year 2020). With respect to the entire study: Samples covering the acute and convalescent phases of COVID-19 were provided by collaborators in the United States, Italy and Spain. The prospective study material was composed of cDNA or gDNA derived from T cells, B-cell-depleted T cells, or PBMCs. Deeply sampled blood TCRbeta repertoires from subjects exposed to, actively infected with, or recovered from COVID-19 were included in the dataset. The repertoires were released in a freely available public database meant as a resource for research on the immune response to SARS-CoV-2. The samples were drawn from the first 160 participants of the ongoing ImmuneRACE study and from 950 to 1,500 subjects provided by 6 global collaborators. A de-identified subject ID, COVID-19 status, age in years and sex were almost always included in the sample metadata. Where available, HLA class I and class II types were taken from metadata supplied by the sample provider and were not determined by assay-based typing. Study-wide conclusions, independent of this receptor: The quantity of clinical and demographic metadata differed by source and by participant and was supplied without curation.

TCRbeta CDR3 regions were amplified from genomic DNA by means of the immunoSEQ Assay, a bias-controlled multiplex PCR. On the authors' methods: Nucleated cell counts per sample were estimated from amplification of reference gene primers within the assay. To quantify the absolute abundance of each unique TCRbeta CDR3 rearrangement, sequence reads were collapsed and filtered. For each sample, productive Simpson clonality was calculated as the square root of Simpson's diversity index across productive rearrangements. Here the immuneACCESS table is served through TCRdb, limited to in-frame sequences with V and J called. Missing clones are a known gap in these copies; in checked studies unresolved V genes cover under half, and the rest lacks a known reason. The V and J calls and clone size were taken over from that table, and D and trimming were inferred from the DNA. The sample table holds 200,000 to 250,000 clones, of which roughly 88% were seen once. The top ten hold 3% to 4% of the sample.

Participants in the prospective study were enrolled through a virtual design, were aged about 18 to 90 years, and lived in some 24 United States geographic areas. Cohort assignment in the prospective study relied on participant-reported clinical history from a screening survey and a study questionnaire. Exposed participants were defined as having been in contact with someone with a PCR-confirmed or clinician-diagnosed COVID-19 case within 2 weeks of study entry. Mobile phlebotomists in the prospective study collected whole blood, serum and a nasopharyngeal or oropharyngeal swab from every participant. Additional blood draws and questionnaires over a 2-month period could optionally be provided by prospective study participants. Before DNA extraction, prospective study blood samples were shipped either frozen or at room temperature. From the cysteine through the phenylalanine, the CDR3 covers 16 amino acids. This entry keeps only the CDR3 DNA: 48 bases, framed from base 1. From the germline V gene (reference sequence), CDR1 is DFQATT and CDR2 is SNEGSKA. V and J are trimmed by 3 bases and 3 bases, and the gene matches miss 9 bases of the junction.

The source of this sequence is a woman aged 25 to 39 who had been exposed to COVID-19. Here the chain combines TRBV20-1 and TRBJ2-1; the junction holds 9 bases that match TRBD2. Sequencing was carried out using PBMCs or T cells enriched from blood (not recorded which). The nucleotide sequence is given as TGCAGTGCTAGTTCCGCTAGCGGGAACTTCTACAATGAGCAGTTCTTC. Translated, it reads CSASSASGNFYNEQFF.